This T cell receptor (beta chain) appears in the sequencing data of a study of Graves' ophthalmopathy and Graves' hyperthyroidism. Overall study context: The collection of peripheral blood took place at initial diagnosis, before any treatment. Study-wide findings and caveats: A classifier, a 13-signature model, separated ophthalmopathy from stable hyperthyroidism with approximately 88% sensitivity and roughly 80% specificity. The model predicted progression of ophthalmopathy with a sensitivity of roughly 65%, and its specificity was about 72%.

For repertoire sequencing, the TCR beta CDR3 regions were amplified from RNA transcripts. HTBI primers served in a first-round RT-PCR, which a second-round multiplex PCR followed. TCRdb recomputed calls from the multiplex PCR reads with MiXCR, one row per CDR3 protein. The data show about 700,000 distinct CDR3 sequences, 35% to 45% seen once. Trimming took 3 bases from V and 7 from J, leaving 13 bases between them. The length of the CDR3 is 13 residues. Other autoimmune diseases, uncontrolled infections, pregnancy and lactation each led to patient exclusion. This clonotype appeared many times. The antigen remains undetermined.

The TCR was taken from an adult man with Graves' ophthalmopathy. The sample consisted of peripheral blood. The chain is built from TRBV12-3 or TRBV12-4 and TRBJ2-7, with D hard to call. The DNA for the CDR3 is TGTGCCAGCAGTTTTGGAGATGAGGTGGAGCAGTACTTC. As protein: CASSFGDEVEQYF.